The rows below give T cell receptor beta chains drawn from one sample of a study of T-cell memory formation after mild COVID-19. TCRdb used MiXCR to reprocess the 5' RACE reads, holding one entry per CDR3 protein. The sample includes 300,000 to 350,000 distinct CDR3 sequences, under 15% seen only once; the top ten take roughly 23%. Material for sequencing was PBMCs or a T cell subset sorted from them (not recorded which). The source of these receptors is a man aged 18-30 years who had mild COVID-19 (a few samples of this study predate the infection). Cell type and time point are not known. Each CDR3 is given with its conserved first and last residue. The order of the fields is D gene, J gene, clone size, V gene, CDR3 protein, CDR3 DNA. The D gene is left open where the match is weak. A row's size may be missing; if present it is once, few, many or a size class.

NA | TRBJ1-5 | NA | TRBV6-5 | CASQGGGQPQHF | TGTGCCAGCCAAGGGGGAGGACAGCCCCAGCATTTT
NA | TRBJ2-1 | few | TRBV19 | CASSQGREQFF | TGTGCCAGTAGTCAGGGAAGGGAGCAGTTCTTC
NA | TRBJ2-1 | few | TRBV5-4 | CASSFLGSDEQFF | TGTGCCAGCAGCTTCCTTGGTAGCGATGAGCAGTTCTTC
NA | TRBJ1-1 | few | TRBV4-1 | CASSQDGRWGLGF | TGCGCCAGCAGCCAAGATGGACGATGGGGCTTAGGGTTT
NA | TRBJ2-4 | few | TRBV7-9 | CASSLTGSDIQYF | TGTGCCAGCAGCTTAACCGGGTCGGACATTCAGTACTTC
TRBD2 | TRBJ2-6 | few | TRBV5-1 | CASSLDGLVFSGANVLTF | TGCGCCAGCAGCTTGGACGGACTAGTCTTCTCTGGGGCCAACGTCCTGACTTTC
TRBD2 | TRBJ2-3 | NA | TRBV5-6 | CASSLRSGGADTQYF | TGTGCCAGCAGCCTAAGAAGCGGGGGAGCAGATACGCAGTATTTT
NA | TRBJ2-1 | few | TRBV12-3/TRBV12-4 | CASSSPGRNLNEQFF | TGTGCCAGCAGTTCCCCGGGACGCAACCTCAATGAGCAGTTCTTC
NA | TRBJ2-2 | many | TRBV7-9 | CASSPYTGELFF | TGTGCCAGCAGCCCTTACACCGGGGAGCTGTTTTTT
TRBD1 | TRBJ1-6 | NA | TRBV4-1 | CASSRPAGQNSPLHF | TGCGCCAGCAGCCGACCAGCGGGACAGAATTCACCCCTCCACTTT
NA | TRBJ1-3 | NA | TRBV7-2 | CASSLGAGFDGNTIYF | TGTGCCAGCAGCTTAGGGGCGGGGTTCGATGGAAACACCATATATTTT
NA | TRBJ1-6 | NA | TRBV20-1 | CSALRGNNSPLHF | TGCAGTGCCCTCCGGGGCAATAATTCACCCCTCCACTTT
NA | TRBJ2-1 | few | TRBV5-1 | CASSPPTSSYNEQFF | TGCGCCAGCAGCCCGCCTACCAGCTCCTACAATGAGCAGTTCTTC
NA | TRBJ2-3 | NA | TRBV7-9 | CASSHDRSSTDTQYF | TGTGCCAGCAGTCATGACAGATCTAGCACAGATACGCAGTATTTT
NA | TRBJ1-1 | NA | TRBV2 | CASSPAALNTEAFF | TGTGCCAGCAGTCCTGCGGCCCTGAACACTGAAGCTTTCTTT
NA | TRBJ2-2 | NA | TRBV2 | CASAYSGELFF | TGTGCCAGCGCATATTCCGGGGAGCTGTTTTTT
NA | TRBJ2-7 | NA | TRBV11-2 | CASSLVGIGYEQYF | TGTGCCAGCAGCTTAGTCGGTATCGGCTACGAGCAGTACTTC
NA | TRBJ2-2 | NA | TRBV7-9 | CASSLGQLYTGELFF | TGTGCCAGCAGCTTAGGACAGCTCTACACCGGGGAGCTGTTTTTT
TRBD1 | TRBJ2-1 | NA | TRBV28 | CASTFRQGIEQFF | TGTGCCAGCACTTTTCGACAGGGGATTGAGCAGTTCTTC
NA | TRBJ1-6 | NA | TRBV20-1 | CSAREGNDSPLHF | TGCAGTGCTAGAGAGGGTAATGATTCACCCCTCCACTTT
NA | TRBJ1-5 | few | TRBV7-2 | CASSFEPNGQPQHF | TGTGCCAGCAGCTTTGAGCCCAACGGTCAGCCCCAGCATTTT
TRBD2 | TRBJ2-4 | NA | TRBV4-3 | CASSQDPDGRDIQYF | TGCGCCAGCAGCCAAGACCCGGACGGGAGGGACATTCAGTACTTC
NA | TRBJ1-2 | few | TRBV7-2 | CASRTRRTALWTF | TGTGCCAGCAGAACACGCCGAACGGCGCTTTGGACCTTC
TRBD1 | TRBJ1-1 | NA | TRBV6-2/TRBV6-3 | CASRETGFGTEAFF | TGTGCCAGCAGAGAGACAGGGTTCGGCACTGAAGCTTTCTTT
NA | TRBJ2-3 | many | TRBV7-2 | CASSLQSQPDTQYF | TGTGCCAGCAGCTTACAATCTCAGCCAGATACGCAGTATTTT
TRBD2 | TRBJ2-5 | NA | TRBV7-9 | CASSIRTSGQETQYF | TGTGCCAGCAGCATTCGGACTAGCGGGCAAGAGACCCAGTACTTC
TRBD1 | TRBJ1-4 | few | TRBV12-3/TRBV12-4 | CASRPGTGAEKLFF | TGTGCCAGCAGACCCGGGACAGGGGCTGAAAAACTGTTTTTT
NA | TRBJ1-5 | few | TRBV3-1 | CASSRETGQPQHF | TGTGCCAGCAGCCGCGAAACGGGTCAGCCCCAGCATTTT
TRBD1 | TRBJ2-7 | NA | TRBV6-6 | CASSGQGAGEQYF | TGTGCCAGCAGCGGACAGGGGGCGGGCGAGCAGTACTTC